These 23 T cell receptor beta chains originate from one sample sequenced in a study of tumor and adjacent non-tumor tissue in lung cancer. A modified ARM-PCR protocol with three rounds of nested PCR amplified TCRbeta. TCRdb reanalysed the multiplex PCR reads using MiXCR and keeps one entry per CDR3 protein. The table has over 100,000 distinct CDR3 sequences, roughly 75% seen once. The template was RNA from unsorted bulk tissue. The sequencing sample was made of lung tumor tissue. The source is a woman aged 55-75 years with non-small cell lung cancer.

CDR3 DNA: TGTGCCAGCAGTTCCGTCATGGGGGGACATGGGTTGAATGAGCAGTTCTTC. This encodes CASSSVMGGHGLNEQFF. The rearrangement joins TRBV6-2 or TRBV6-3 to TRBJ2-1; tentatively, D is TRBD1 or TRBD2 (6 bases each). The CDR3 covers 17 residues. Trimming took 4 bases from V and 7 from J, leaving 23 bases between them. Germline loops: CDR1 MNHEY, CDR2 SVGEGT.

A word on this clonotype: One end of the junction varies from germline; a read error may be responsible. This rearrangement joins TRBV11-3 to TRBJ2-1; 7 bases are a match to TRBD2. The CDR3 length is 15 residues. Germline CDR1 and CDR2: SGHNT and YENEEA. CDR3 DNA sequence: TGTGCCAGCGGCCGGGGCGGGGGTCAAGGCAATGAGAAATTCTTT. It codes for CASGRGGGQGNEKFF. The complete variable domain, with remaining parts taken from reference TRBV11-3 and TRBJ2-1, reads EAGVVQSPRYKIIEKKQPVAFWCNPISGHNTLYWYLQNLGQGPELLIRYENEEAVDDSQLPKDRFSAERLKGVDSTLKIQPAELGDSAVYLCASGRGGGQGNEKFFGPGTRLTVL.

With respect to this clonotype: A read error is possible here, since a much larger clone lies one base away. The V gene is TRBV4-3, the J gene TRBJ2-5; TRBD2 matches at 7 bases. Germline values: CDR1 LGHNA, CDR2 YSLEER. The CDR3 loop spans 13 amino acids. CDR3 nucleotide sequence: TGCGCCAACAGCCAACAGCGGGGAGAGACCCAGTACTTC. Protein sequence: CANSQQRGETQYF.

Comments on this clonotype: Lacking the conserved final phenylalanine or tryptophan, this CDR3 likely reflects a read error. The V call is TRBV11-3, the J call TRBJ2-7, with D possibly being TRBD1 (6 bases). Germline CDR1 SGHNT, CDR2 YENEEA. CDR3 size: 15 residues. This CDR3 is CASNLRAGVSYEQYL. For the CDR3, the DNA is TGTGCCAGCAACTTACGGGCAGGGGTCTCCTATGAGCAGTACTTA.

Note on this clonotype: The junction does not match germline at one end; this may be a read error. The rearrangement links TRBV7-9 to TRBJ2-2; TRBD2 matches 7 bases. Per the germline V gene, CDR1 is SEHNR and CDR2 is FQNEAQ (reference sequence). CDR3 length: 15 residues. The CDR3 loop is CATQTGRDPTEELFF. In DNA, the CDR3 is TGTGCCACCCAGACGGGGAGGGACCCCACCGAGGAGTTGTTTTTT.

On this clonotype itself: A junction end diverges from the germline sequence, so it may reflect a read error. The V call is TRBV10-3, the J call TRBJ2-7; tentative D call: TRBD1 (5 bases). This CDR3 has 11 amino acids. The germline V gene encodes CDR1 ENHRY and CDR2 SYGVKD. The CDR3 sequence is CAISEGDEQYF. CDR3 coding DNA: TGTGCCATTAGTGAAGGGGACGAGCAGTACTTC.

With regard to this clonotype: Since the CDR3 does not end with the conserved phenylalanine or tryptophan, this likely comes from a read error. CDR3 in amino acids: CASSHGTSWRIQDTQYI. CDR3 DNA: TGTGCCAGCAGTCATGGGACTAGCTGGAGGATTCAAGATACGCAGTATATT. The chain has TRBV6-5 and TRBJ2-3, with 9 bases identical to TRBD2. The V and J ends lost 5 bases and 5 bases, in that order; junction bases with no gene match: 14. This CDR3 comprises 17 residues. Germline CDR1 is MNHEY and CDR2 is SVGAGI.

For this clonotype: This is likely a read error, given that the CDR3 carries no conserved phenylalanine or tryptophan at its end. The chain carries TRBV12-3 or TRBV12-4 and TRBJ2-5, with 8 bases that match TRBD2. There are 15 residues in the CDR3. The DNA for the CDR3 is TGTGCCAACAGTCCCGACAGCGGGAGTGGGGAGACCCAGTACTAC. It yields the protein CANSPDSGSGETQYY.

On this clonotype itself: The conserved phenylalanine or tryptophan is not found at the CDR3 terminus, so this likely reflects a read error. The CDR3 sequence is CASIRDRNTEAFV. In DNA, the CDR3 is TGTGCCAGCATCCGGGATCGCAACACTGAAGCTTTCGTT. This chain uses TRBV11-1 with TRBJ1-1; no reliable D call. Trimming removed 7 bases from V and 2 bases from J, with 11 bases in between. The CDR3 sequence is 13 residues long. Germline values: CDR1 SGHAT, CDR2 FQDESV (reference sequence).

On this clonotype itself: A much bigger clone sits one base away, suggesting this may be a read error. The CDR3 end shows no conserved phenylalanine or tryptophan, and so a read error is likely. The V and J genes are TRBV28 and TRBJ2-6, with D possibly called TRBD1 or TRBD2 (7 bases each). V lost 5 bases, J lost 0 bases, and 14 bases lay in between. The CDR3 covers 17 residues. Germline CDR1 and CDR2: MDHEN and SYDVKM. CDR3 nucleotide sequence: TGTGCCAGCAGTCCCCAGGGGGGGAGCTCTGGGGCCAACGTCCTGACTGTC. This gives the protein CASSPQGGSSGANVLTV.

In regard to this clonotype: The junction departs from the called germline gene at one end, perhaps through a read error. The rearrangement links TRBV11-2 to TRBJ2-3; tentative D call: TRBD2 (5 bases). The CDR3 contains 15 residues. Germline values: CDR1 SGHAT, CDR2 FQNNGV. The CDR3 DNA reads TGTGCCAGCAGCTTCGGCATCGCTAGCATAGATATGCAGTTTTTT. This gives the protein CASSFGIASIDMQFF.

For this clonotype: A single base separates this from a much larger clone, so it may be a read error. The chain is built from TRBV20-1 and TRBJ1-1; 7 bases fit TRBD1. The CDR3 consists of 13 residues. From germline, CDR1 is DFQATT and CDR2 SNEGSKA (reference sequence). The CDR3 coding sequence is TGCGGTGCCGCGGACAGGAAGAACACTGAAGCTTTCTTT. It codes for CGAADRKNTEAFF.

In the case of this clonotype: Since a much larger clone is just one base distant, this may be a read error. The V gene is TRBV6-2 or TRBV6-3, the J gene TRBJ1-5; D is undetermined. Germline CDR1 and CDR2: MNHEY and SVGEGT. CDR3 size: 13 residues. Trimming pared 6 bases from V and 3 bases from J, leaving 9 bases between. Here the CDR3 DNA reads TGTGCCAGCAGATGGGTCCTCAATCAGCCCCAGCATTTT. Translation: CASRWVLNQPQHF.

Worth noting for this clonotype: The conserved closing phenylalanine or tryptophan is absent in this CDR3, likely reflecting a read error. No DNA is shown, since the ends of the CDR3 on it are uncertain; the CDR3 is the one TCRdb lists. The rearrangement uses TRBV6-1 and TRBJ2-1; the table's D call of TRBD2 was not tested on the DNA. The CDR3 has 13 amino acids, counting both end residues. Germline loops: CDR1 MNHNS, CDR2 SASEGT. CDR3 sequence reads: CASIFAGSDERFL.

With respect to this clonotype: One base away lies a much larger clone, so this may be a sequencing read error. The V call is TRBV19, the J call TRBJ2-1, with a possible D match to TRBD2 (5 bases). CDR1 is LNHDA and CDR2 is SQIVND in the germline V gene (reference sequence). CDR3 length: 14 amino acids. CDR3 residues: CASKAAADYNEEFF. The CDR3 DNA follows: TGTGCCAGTAAGGCAGCAGCGGATTACAATGAGGAGTTCTTC.

This chain uses TRBV11-2 with TRBJ2-3; D gene ambiguous. The assigned J gene may be wrong: the sequence end matches TRBJ1-5 better. Germline CDR1 SGHAT, CDR2 FQNNGV. The CDR3 length is 15 residues. The CDR3 sequence: CASIFGIASTDTQHF. Here the CDR3 DNA reads TGTGCCAGCATCTTCGGCATCGCTAGCACAGATACGCAGCATTTT.

Of note for this clonotype: A read error may account for a junction end that differs from germline. V is TRBV28 and J is TRBJ2-7; perhaps TRBD1 as D (6 bases). Germline V gene sequence: CDR1 MDHEN, CDR2 SYDVKM. The CDR3 runs 14 residues. CDR3 sequence reads: CASSFDRSPYEHYF. Written as DNA, the CDR3 is TGTGCCAGCAGTTTTGACAGGAGTCCCTACGAGCACTACTTC.

On this clonotype itself: At one end, the junction sequence differs from germline, possibly due to a read error. The chain has TRBV6-5 and TRBJ1-5; the D is unclear. The germline CDR1 and CDR2 sequences are MNHEY and SVGAGI. The CDR3 is made up of 14 amino acids. DNA for the CDR3: TGTGCCAGCAGGTCCGGGATAACCAATCGGCCCCAGCATTTT. This codes for CASRSGITNRPQHF.

Regarding this clonotype: Germline is not matched at one junction end, which may reflect a read error. The V call is TRBV29-1, the J call TRBJ1-1; the D gene is possibly TRBD1 (6 bases). Germline V gives CDR1 SQVTM, CDR2 ANQGSEA. The CDR3 covers 13 residues. CDR3 sequence (DNA): TGCTGCGTCCGACAGGATCTGAACACTGAAGCTTTCTTT. Encoded protein: CCVRQDLNTEAFF.

The V and J genes are TRBV20-1 and TRBJ2-3; possibly TRBD2 for D (5 bases). CDR3 length equals 13 residues. Trimming removed 7 bases at V and 6 bases at J, with 17 bases between. CDR1 is DFQATT and CDR2 is SNEGSKA in the germline V gene (reference sequence). The CDR3: CSVSKPSQDTQYF. The DNA of the CDR3 is TGCAGTGTTAGTAAACCTAGCCAGGATACGCAGTATTTT.

A remark on this clonotype: This may arise from a read error, as a much more abundant clone is one base away. The chain recombines TRBV4-3 with TRBJ2-5; no definite D call. This CDR3 spans 15 amino acids. CDR1 is LGHNA and CDR2 is YSLEER in the germline V gene. CDR3 region: CASSQEWVGQESQYF. The CDR3 DNA reads TGCGCCAGCAGCCAAGAATGGGTGGGCCAAGAGAGCCAGTACTTC.

V and J are TRBV20-1 and TRBJ2-5, with no clear D. The CDR3 length is 13 residues. V was pared by 0 bases and J by 4 bases, with 9 bases between. Germline values: CDR1 DFQATT, CDR2 SNEGSKA (reference sequence). CDR3 sequence: CSARELIRETQYF. The CDR3 DNA follows: TGCAGTGCTAGAGAGTTGATACGAGAGACCCAGTACTTC.

With regard to this clonotype: It is likely a read error, because the conserved phenylalanine at the end of the CDR3 is missing. The chain is built from TRBV20-1 and TRBJ1-2; 11 bases fit TRBD1. Germline-derived CDR1 and CDR2 are DFQATT and SNEGSKA (reference sequence). This CDR3 contains 14 residues. CDR3 in amino acids: CNAPTGTGGKGYTI. In nucleotides, the CDR3 is TGCAATGCTCCTACCGGGACAGGGGGAAAAGGCTACACCATC.